This is a list of T cell receptor beta chains from one sample in a study of regulatory T cells in long-lasting Graves disease. TCRdb called the multiplex PCR reads again in MiXCR, with one record for every CDR3 protein. The data contain over 500,000 distinct CDR3 sequences, approximately 16% of them singletons. This same sample was also taken into another study, of T cells in Graves' hyperthyroidism and ophthalmopathy.

Material: peripheral blood mononuclear cells (PBMCs), obtained at new diagnosis, from a patient treated with antithyroid drugs. Every receptor here comes from a man between 18 and 35 years old with Graves disease. CDR3s include the opening cysteine and the closing phenylalanine or tryptophan. D genes are given only for firm matches. Clone size is shown for a subset of rows, as once, few, many or a class of expanded clone.

clone size,D gene,V gene,J gene,CDR3 protein,CDR3 DNA
many,NA,TRBV12-3/TRBV12-4,TRBJ1-4,CASSPGGARQKLFF,TGTGCCAGCAGTCCGGGGGGGGCCCGGCAAAAACTGTTTTTT
NA,TRBD2,TRBV20-1,TRBJ2-3,CSARVAGGLRGTDTQYF,TGCAGTGCTAGAGTAGCGGGAGGCCTGAGAGGCACAGATACGCAGTATTTT
few,TRBD2,TRBV6-2/TRBV6-3,TRBJ2-2,CASSREETGELFF,TGTGCCAGCAGTCGGGAGGAGACCGGGGAGCTGTTTTTT
NA,NA,TRBV12-3/TRBV12-4,TRBJ2-2,CASTPDRNTGELFF,TGTGCCAGCACCCCCGACAGAAACACCGGGGAGCTGTTTTTT
many,TRBD2,TRBV7-2,TRBJ2-3,CASSLAGGRARLTDTQYF,TGTGCCAGCAGCTTAGCCGGCGGGAGGGCCAGATTGACGGATACGCAGTATTTT
many,NA,TRBV5-1,TRBJ1-1,CASSLDDRRNTEAFF,TGCGCCAGCAGCTTGGATGACAGAAGGAACACTGAAGCTTTCTTT
many,NA,TRBV12-3/TRBV12-4,TRBJ1-2,CASSPRPGFYYGYTF,TGTGCCAGCAGCCCAAGGCCAGGGTTTTACTATGGCTACACCTTC
few,NA,TRBV10-3,TRBJ1-5,CAISQQGNQPQHF,TGTGCCATCAGCCAACAGGGTAATCAGCCCCAGCATTTT
few,TRBD2,TRBV9,TRBJ2-7,CASSLGLAGVFEQYF,TGTGCCAGCAGCTTGGGACTAGCGGGAGTATTTGAGCAGTACTTC
NA,NA,TRBV20-1,TRBJ1-5,CSARGQVLSNQPQHF,TGCAGTGCTAGAGGTCAGGTCTTAAGCAATCAGCCCCAGCATTTT
many,NA,TRBV11-2,TRBJ2-1,CASSPKIATSYNEQFF,TGTGCCAGCAGCCCTAAAATAGCGACCTCCTACAATGAGCAGTTCTTC
few,NA,TRBV2,TRBJ1-5,CATSRRTSNQPQHF,TGTGCCACCTCGCGGAGGACCAGCAATCAGCCCCAGCATTTT
few,NA,TRBV5-5,TRBJ1-2,CASSLSIGGHYGYTF,TGTGCCAGCAGCTTGTCTATCGGGGGGCATTATGGCTACACCTTC
NA,NA,TRBV6-2/TRBV6-3,TRBJ2-1,CASSYRQDNEQFF,TGTGCCAGCAGTTACCGACAGGACAATGAGCAGTTCTTC
NA,TRBD1,TRBV3-1,TRBJ1-4,CASSLRGQVINEKLFF,TGTGCCAGCAGCCTCCGGGGACAGGTCATAAATGAAAAACTGTTTTTT
many,TRBD2,TRBV20-1,TRBJ2-7,CSARLAGDYEQYF,TGCAGTGCTAGACTAGCGGGAGACTACGAGCAGTACTTC
many,NA,TRBV28,TRBJ1-3,CASSTPGHGDSGNTIYF,TGTGCCAGCAGTACTCCGGGACACGGAGACTCTGGAAACACCATATATTTT
few,TRBD2,TRBV5-1,TRBJ2-1,CASSLGAGGNNEQFF,TGCGCCAGCAGCTTGGGGGCGGGGGGAAACAATGAGCAGTTCTTC
many,NA,TRBV5-1,TRBJ2-7,CASSLVVGSRDGTVEQYF,TGCGCCAGCAGCTTGGTGGTAGGTTCTCGTGACGGGACCGTCGAGCAGTACTTC
few,NA,TRBV9,TRBJ2-5,CASSYAGQGWETQYF,TGTGCCAGCTCCTATGCCGGGCAGGGTTGGGAGACCCAGTACTTC
many,NA,TRBV20-1,TRBJ1-1,CSAAPLTGAFF,TGCAGTGCTGCGCCGCTTACTGGGGCTTTCTTT
NA,TRBD1,TRBV7-9,TRBJ1-1,CASSWGDRPNTEAFF,TGTGCCAGCAGCTGGGGGGACAGGCCCAACACTGAAGCTTTCTTT
NA,TRBD2,TRBV28,TRBJ2-1,CASTAGLAVYNEQFF,TGTGCCAGCACCGCGGGACTAGCAGTCTACAATGAGCAGTTCTTC
many,TRBD2,TRBV6-2/TRBV6-3,TRBJ2-7,CASSRLAGGLYEQYF,TGTGCCAGCAGTAGACTAGCGGGAGGGCTTTACGAGCAGTACTTC
few,NA,TRBV5-1,TRBJ1-2,CASSSDPYDYGYTF,TGCGCCAGCAGCTCCGACCCTTATGATTATGGCTACACCTTC
NA,TRBD1,TRBV5-5,TRBJ1-5,CASSYAYELRQGPNQPQHF,TGTGCCAGCAGCTACGCGTACGAATTAAGACAGGGGCCCAATCAGCCCCAGCATTTT
many,TRBD1,TRBV6-1,TRBJ2-7,CASSEAHRGVTYEQYF,TGTGCCAGCAGTGAAGCGCACAGGGGCGTGACCTACGAGCAGTACTTC
many,TRBD2,TRBV20-1,TRBJ2-3,CSARDPLAGATNTQYF,TGCAGTGCTAGAGATCCGCTAGCGGGAGCCACAAATACGCAGTATTTT
NA,NA,TRBV13,TRBJ2-7,CASSLGNGNSYEQYF,TGTGCCAGCAGCTTAGGCAACGGGAACTCCTACGAGCAGTACTTC
many,NA,TRBV2,TRBJ2-5,CASRPGGGGYHQETQYF,TGTGCCAGCAGGCCTGGAGGAGGGGGGTATCATCAAGAGACCCAGTACTTC
NA,TRBD1,TRBV12-5,TRBJ1-5,CASGFSGGYQPQHF,TGTGCTAGTGGTTTCTCAGGGGGCTATCAGCCCCAGCATTTT